The subject of this entry is one T cell receptor beta chain. Its target is not known. Using immunoSEQ multiplex PCR, the repertoire was profiled, and TCRdb retains in-frame clones only, with some absent. The table includes some 10,000 clones, 65% to 90% detected once. The germline V gene has CDR1 SGHNT and CDR2 YYREEE (reference sequence). The CDR3 is made up of 13 amino acids. V dropped 4 bases and J dropped 5 bases, with 12 bases sitting between them. This entry comes from a study of STAT3 mutations in large granular lymphocyte leukemia. Broader study findings: Every T-LGLL patient had at least one immunodominant TCRbeta clonotype.

This chain links TRBV5-4 with TRBJ2-5; D perhaps matches TRBD1 (6 bases). Sequencing input: peripheral blood mononuclear cells. This clonotype was sampled from a man older than 75 with T-cell large granular lymphocyte leukemia. Some clones in this sample may be carry-over from other donors' samples. The CDR3 bases are TGTGCCAGCAGCATTACAGGGACGGAGACCCAGTACTTC. It encodes CASSITGTETQYF.